Shown below are 21 T cell receptor beta chains from a single sample sequenced in a study of graft-versus-host responses after intestinal transplantation. Method: immunoSEQ multiplex PCR; TCRdb's copy keeps in-frame clones and lacks some. Altogether around 39,000 clones are present, roughly 91% being singletons, with the ten largest covering 6% to 7.5%. Sequences were derived from PBMCs, sampled less than 280 days after transplant. Receptors were obtained from a human patient who received an intestinal transplant, so some T cells may come from the graft donor.

This sequence joins TRBV30 and TRBJ2-7; D unclear. CDR1 and CDR2 (germline): GTSNPN, SVGIG (reference sequence). The CDR3 has 13 amino acids. V dropped 2 bases and J dropped 3 bases, with 11 bases sitting between them. The CDR3 reads CAWSRGWNYEQYF. Here the CDR3 DNA reads TGTGCCTGGAGTAGAGGCTGGAACTACGAGCAGTACTTC.

This rearrangement joins TRBV7-2 to TRBJ2-7, with TRBD1 identical over 9 bases. V was clipped by 6 bases and J by 5 bases; unmatched bases: 8. This CDR3 comprises 14 residues. CDR1 and CDR2 from the germline V gene are SGHTA and FQGNSA. CDR3 protein: CASSYRDRDHEQYF. The DNA for the CDR3 is TGTGCCAGCAGTTACCGGGACAGGGACCACGAGCAGTACTTC.

The chain is built from TRBV7-9 and TRBJ2-3; D is undetermined. Germline CDR1 SEHNR, CDR2 FQNEAQ (reference sequence). CDR3 length: 12 amino acids. The V end lost 5 bases, the J end lost 4 bases, and 7 bases lay between the germline ends. CDR3 nucleotide sequence: TGTGCCAGCAGCCAGCGATCAGATACGCAGTATTTT. It encodes CASSQRSDTQYF.

The rearrangement uses TRBV6-1 and TRBJ1-6, with TRBD1 matching 8 bases. In germline, CDR1 is MNHNS, CDR2 SASEGT. The CDR3 is 14 amino acids. Losses at the gene ends were 5 bases for V and 7 bases for J; bases not matched to a gene: 4. CDR3 in amino acids: CASSRDRWNSPLHF. DNA of the CDR3: TGTGCCAGCAGTCGGGACAGGTGGAATTCACCCCTCCACTTT.

This clone came up a few times. This chain links TRBV6-1 with TRBJ2-3; a weak D match, TRBD2 (6 bases). Trimming removed 10 bases at V and 4 bases at J, with 18 bases between. The CDR3 extends over 14 amino acids. Germline V CDR1 and CDR2: MNHNS, SASEGT. The CDR3 region has the DNA TGTGCCATTTCGGGACTGGGAGGAGCAGATACGCAGTATTTT. It yields the protein CAISGLGGADTQYF.

The chain has TRBV5-1 and TRBJ2-5; TRBD1 or TRBD2 may be the D gene (5 bases each). In germline, CDR1 is SGHRS, CDR2 YFSETQ. This CDR3 spans 15 amino acids. Trimming stripped 0 bases from V and 0 bases from J, with 9 bases between. The CDR3 coding sequence is TGCGCCAGCAGCTTGGTCGGGGCTCACCAAGAGACCCAGTACTTC. Translated: CASSLVGAHQETQYF.

The count of this clone is one. The chain is built from TRBV9 and TRBJ2-7; 10 bases fit TRBD1. CDR3 size: 15 residues. J was trimmed by 3 bases and V by 3 bases; bases with no gene match: 6. CDR1 is SGDLS and CDR2 is YYNGEE in the germline V gene. The CDR3 DNA follows: TGTGCCAGCAGCGCGACAGGGGGCTTGGGCTACGAGCAGTACTTC. Protein sequence: CASSATGGLGYEQYF.

Only one count was recorded for this clone. V and J are TRBV7-8 and TRBJ2-3, with TRBD2 matching over 8 bases. Germline values: CDR1 SGHVS, CDR2 FQNEAQ. Trimming at V came to 3 bases and at J to 5 bases, leaving 7 bases not matched to a gene. The CDR3 totals 15 residues. This CDR3 is CASSLLAGTQDTQYF. CDR3 sequence (DNA): TGTGCCAGCAGCTTGTTAGCGGGGACACAAGATACGCAGTATTTT.

The chain uses TRBV7-2 and TRBJ1-3; tentative D call: TRBD1 (6 bases). CDR1 and CDR2 from the germline V gene are SGHTA and FQGNSA. Trimming took 4 bases from V and 4 from J, leaving 8 bases between them. There are 13 residues in the CDR3. The DNA for the CDR3 is TGTGCCAGCAGCTCAGGGGCAGGAAACACCATATATTTT. It is translated as CASSSGAGNTIYF.

The chain employs TRBV25-1 and TRBJ2-1; no reliable D call. The CDR3 has 16 residues. Trimming stripped 1 base from V and 3 bases from J, with 13 bases between. Germline V CDR1 and CDR2: MGHDK, SYGVNS. The CDR3 reads CASSEFNSPDYNEQFF. CDR3 in DNA: TGTGCCAGCAGTGAATTCAACAGCCCCGACTACAATGAGCAGTTCTTC.

This clone was recorded a few times. The chain is built from TRBV7-3 and TRBJ1-2; tentatively, D is TRBD1 (6 bases). CDR1 SGHTA and CDR2 FQGTGA come from the germline V gene. CDR3 length: 13 residues. The ends were cut back, 3 bases at V and 4 bases at J, with 9 bases in the middle. This chain's CDR3 is CASSLGGGYGYTF. CDR3 nucleotides: TGTGCCAGCAGCTTGGGGGGCGGCTATGGCTACACCTTC.

This chain uses TRBV9 with TRBJ2-1; either TRBD1 or TRBD2 may fit D (6 bases each). The CDR3 is made up of 18 amino acids. Trimming stripped 3 bases from V and 4 bases from J, with 23 bases between. CDR1 and CDR2 (germline): SGDLS, YYNGEE. CDR3 sequence reads: CASSASSRGHSRYNEQFF. Here the CDR3 DNA reads TGTGCCAGCAGCGCATCCTCTCGGGGGCATAGCCGTTACAATGAGCAGTTCTTC.

This chain uses TRBV19 with TRBJ1-2; 12 bases are shared with TRBD1. Trimming at V came to 4 bases and at J to 5 bases, leaving 8 bases not matched to a gene. The V gene's germline CDR1 is LNHDA and CDR2 SQIVND (reference sequence). The CDR3 has 16 residues. The CDR3 sequence is CASSTPGQGAEYGYTF. The DNA for the CDR3 is TGTGCCAGTAGTACGCCGGGACAGGGGGCAGAATATGGCTACACCTTC.

The chain uses TRBV14 and TRBJ1-2; no reliable D call. The germline V gene has CDR1 SGHDN and CDR2 FVKESK. V lost 4 bases and J 2 bases, leaving 11 bases between the germline ends. The CDR3 has 14 amino acids. CDR3 in amino acids: CASSPIQLNYGYTF. The DNA for the CDR3 is TGTGCCAGCAGCCCGATTCAGCTGAACTATGGCTACACCTTC.

This sequence joins TRBV4-2 and TRBJ2-1, with 10 bases identical to TRBD2. V gave up 6 bases and J gave up 3 bases; unmatched junction bases: 5. The CDR3 is 15 residues long. Germline CDR1 and CDR2: LGHNA and YNFKEQ. CDR3: CASSPLAGNYNEQFF. Written as DNA, the CDR3 is TGTGCCAGCAGTCCACTAGCGGGGAACTACAATGAGCAGTTCTTC.

The chain links TRBV19 to TRBJ2-3; 10 nucleotides align to TRBD2. Trimming at V came to 6 bases and at J to 1 base, leaving 1 base not matched to a gene. The CDR3 sequence is 14 residues long. CDR1 is LNHDA and CDR2 is SQIVND in the germline V gene (reference sequence). The CDR3 is CASSLAGGTDTQYF. CDR3 coding DNA: TGTGCCAGTAGCCTAGCGGGGGGCACAGATACGCAGTATTTT. The complete variable domain, with remaining parts taken from reference TRBV19 and TRBJ2-3, reads DGGITQSPKYLFRKEGQNVTLSCEQNLNHDAMYWYRQDPGQGLRLIYYSQIVNDFQKGDIAEGYSVSREKKESFPLTVTSAQKNPTAFYLCASSLAGGTDTQYFGPGTRLTVL.

The rearrangement uses TRBV13 and TRBJ2-3; D gene unclear. The V gene lost 5 bases and the J gene lost 1 base, with 4 bases spanning the gap. Germline values: CDR1 PRHDT, CDR2 FYEKMQ (reference sequence). The CDR3 spans 12 residues. CDR3 amino acids: CASSPGTDTQYF. The DNA for the CDR3 is TGTGCCAGCAGCCCGGGCACAGATACGCAGTATTTT.

The V call is TRBV9, the J call TRBJ1-1; D remains unclear. Trimming pared 7 bases from V and 3 bases from J, leaving 13 bases between. The CDR3 consists of 13 residues. CDR1 and CDR2 (germline): SGDLS, YYNGEE. CDR3 DNA: TGTGCCAGCGCCCCCCCGTTTGACACTGAAGCTTTCTTT. Translated: CASAPPFDTEAFF.

The J gene is TRBJ2-1, the V gene TRBV27, with D possibly matching TRBD1 (5 bases). Per the germline V gene, CDR1 is MNHEY and CDR2 is SMNVEV (reference sequence). The V end lost 2 bases, the J end lost 4 bases, and 12 bases lay between the germline ends. The CDR3 spans 15 residues. As DNA, the CDR3 is TGTGCCAGCAGTTTAGGGGCTCCCCTTTACAATGAGCAGTTCTTC. It encodes CASSLGAPLYNEQFF.

The rearrangement uses TRBV5-1 and TRBJ2-5; D perhaps matches TRBD2 (6 bases). Trimming took 6 bases from V and 11 from J, leaving 26 bases between them. CDR1 is SGHRS, CDR2 YFSETQ, per germline. The CDR3 spans 15 residues. CDR3 loop: CASKSEGSPRYEQYF. In DNA form, the CDR3 reads TGCGCCAGCAAATCGGAGGGGTCGCCAAGGTATGAGCAGTACTTC. Looking up the rest from reference TRBV5-1 and TRBJ2-5 gives the full variable domain: KAGVTQTPRYLIKTRGQQVTLSCSPISGHRSVSWYQQTPGQGLQFLFEYFSETQRNKGNFPGRFSGRQFSNSRSEMNVSTLELGDSALYLCASKSEGSPRYEQYFGPGTRLLVL.

This clone was picked up a small number of times. This chain connects TRBV19 to TRBJ1-5; possible D gene TRBD1, 5 bases. Trimming pared 1 base from V and 6 bases from J, leaving 7 bases between. This CDR3 comprises 13 residues. Germline CDR1 is LNHDA and CDR2 is SQIVND (reference sequence). CDR3 coding DNA: TGTGCCAGTAGTATAGGAGGGACTCAGCCCCAGCATTTT. Protein product: CASSIGGTQPQHF.